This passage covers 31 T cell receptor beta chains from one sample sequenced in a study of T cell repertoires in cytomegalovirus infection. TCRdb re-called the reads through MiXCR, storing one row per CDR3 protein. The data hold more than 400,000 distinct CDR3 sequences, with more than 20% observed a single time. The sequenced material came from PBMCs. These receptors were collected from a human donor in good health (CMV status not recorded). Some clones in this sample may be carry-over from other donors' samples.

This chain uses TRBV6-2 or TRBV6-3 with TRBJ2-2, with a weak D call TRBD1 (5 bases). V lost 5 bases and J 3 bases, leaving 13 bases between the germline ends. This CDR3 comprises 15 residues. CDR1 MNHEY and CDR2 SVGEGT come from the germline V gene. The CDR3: CASSRASRDTGELFF. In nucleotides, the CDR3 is TGTGCCAGCAGTCGGGCCTCCAGGGACACCGGGGAGCTGTTTTTT.

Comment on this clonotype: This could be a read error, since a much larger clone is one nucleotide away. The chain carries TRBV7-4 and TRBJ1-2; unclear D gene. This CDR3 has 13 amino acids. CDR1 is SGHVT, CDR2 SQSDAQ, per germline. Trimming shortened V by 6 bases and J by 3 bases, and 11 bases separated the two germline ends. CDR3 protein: CASSSGEDYGYTF. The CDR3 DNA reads TGTGCCAGCAGTTCGGGAGAAGACTATGGCTACACCTTC. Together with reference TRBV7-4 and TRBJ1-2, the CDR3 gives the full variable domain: GAGVSQSPRYKVAKRGRDVALRCDSISGHVTLYWYRQTLGQGSEVLTYSQSDAQRDKSGRPSGRFSAERPERSVSTLKIQRTEQGDSAVYLCASSSGEDYGYTFGSGTRLTVV.

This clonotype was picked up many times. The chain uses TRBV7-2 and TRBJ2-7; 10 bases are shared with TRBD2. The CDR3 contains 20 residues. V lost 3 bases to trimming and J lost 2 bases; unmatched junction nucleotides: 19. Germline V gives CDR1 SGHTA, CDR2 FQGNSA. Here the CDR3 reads CASSFEPPLIAGGRPYEQYF. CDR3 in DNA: TGTGCCAGCAGCTTTGAGCCGCCGTTGATAGCGGGAGGTAGGCCCTACGAGCAGTACTTC. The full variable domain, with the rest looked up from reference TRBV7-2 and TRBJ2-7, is GAGVSQSPSNKVTEKGKDVELRCDPISGHTALYWYRQSLGQGLEFLIYFQGNSAPDKSGLPSDRFSAERTGGSVSTLTIQRTQQEDSAVYLCASSFEPPLIAGGRPYEQYFGPGTRLTVT.

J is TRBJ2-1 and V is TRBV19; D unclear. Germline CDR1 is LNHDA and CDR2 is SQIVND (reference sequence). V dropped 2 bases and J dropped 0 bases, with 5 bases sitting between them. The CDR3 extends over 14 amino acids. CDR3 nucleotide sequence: TGTGCCAGTAGTATACACAACTCCTACAATGAGCAGTTCTTC. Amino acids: CASSIHNSYNEQFF.

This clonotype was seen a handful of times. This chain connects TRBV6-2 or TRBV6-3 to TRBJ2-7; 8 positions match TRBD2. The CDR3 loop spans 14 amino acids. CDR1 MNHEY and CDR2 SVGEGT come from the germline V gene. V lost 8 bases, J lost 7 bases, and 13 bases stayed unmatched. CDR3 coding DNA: TGTGCCAGCCAAGAGGGAGCGGGAGCAAGAGAGCAGTACGTC. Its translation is CASQEGAGAREQYV.

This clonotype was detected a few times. DNA for the CDR3: TGCAGTGCTGGCCCCCCCACTAGGACGGGCACCGGGGAGCTGTTTTTT. Its translation is CSAGPPTRTGTGELFF. The chain employs TRBV20-1 and TRBJ2-2; perhaps TRBD2 as D (5 bases). Trimming shortened V by 5 bases and J by 4 bases, and 20 bases separated the two germline ends. CDR1 is DFQATT, CDR2 SNEGSKA, per germline (reference sequence). There are 16 residues in the CDR3.

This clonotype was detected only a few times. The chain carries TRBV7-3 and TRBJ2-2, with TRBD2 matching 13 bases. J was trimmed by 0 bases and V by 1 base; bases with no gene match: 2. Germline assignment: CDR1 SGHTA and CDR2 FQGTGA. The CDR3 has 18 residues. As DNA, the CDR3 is TGTGCCAGCAGCTTAATTGGACTAGCGGGAGCGAACACCGGGGAGCTGTTTTTT. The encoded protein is CASSLIGLAGANTGELFF. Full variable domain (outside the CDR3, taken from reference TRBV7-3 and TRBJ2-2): GAGVSQTPSNKVTEKGKYVELRCDPISGHTALYWYRQSLGQGPEFLIYFQGTGAADDSGLPNDRFFAVRPEGSVSTLKIQRTERGDSAVYLCASSLIGLAGANTGELFFGEGSRLTVL.

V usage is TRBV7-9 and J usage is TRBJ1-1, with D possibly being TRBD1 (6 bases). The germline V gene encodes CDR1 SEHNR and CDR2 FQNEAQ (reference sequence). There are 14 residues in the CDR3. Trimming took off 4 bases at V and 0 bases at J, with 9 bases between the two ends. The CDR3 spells CASSSGVLNTEAFF. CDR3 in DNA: TGTGCCAGCAGCTCAGGGGTTTTGAACACTGAAGCTTTCTTT.

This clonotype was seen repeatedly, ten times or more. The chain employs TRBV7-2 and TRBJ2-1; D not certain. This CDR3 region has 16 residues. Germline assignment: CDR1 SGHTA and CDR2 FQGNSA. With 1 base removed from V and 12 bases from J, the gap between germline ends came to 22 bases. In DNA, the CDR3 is TGTGCCAGCAGCTTAGGGCGAGCTACCTCAGGTTTGGGGCAGTTCTTC. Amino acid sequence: CASSLGRATSGLGQFF.

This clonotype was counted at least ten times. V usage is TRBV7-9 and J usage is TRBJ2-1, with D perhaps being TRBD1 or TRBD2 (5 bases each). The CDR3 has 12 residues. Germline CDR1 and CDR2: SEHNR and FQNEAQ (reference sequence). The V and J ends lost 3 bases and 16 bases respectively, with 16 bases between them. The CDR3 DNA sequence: TGTGCCAGCAGCTTGGACTCTCAGGGTGGTTTCTTC. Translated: CASSLDSQGGFF.

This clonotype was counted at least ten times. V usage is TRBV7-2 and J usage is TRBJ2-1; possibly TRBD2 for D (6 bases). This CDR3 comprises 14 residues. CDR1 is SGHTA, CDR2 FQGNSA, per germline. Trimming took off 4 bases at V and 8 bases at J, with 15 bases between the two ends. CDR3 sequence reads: CASSSLTSLHEQFF. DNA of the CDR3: TGTGCCAGCAGCTCACTGACTAGTCTTCATGAGCAGTTCTTC.

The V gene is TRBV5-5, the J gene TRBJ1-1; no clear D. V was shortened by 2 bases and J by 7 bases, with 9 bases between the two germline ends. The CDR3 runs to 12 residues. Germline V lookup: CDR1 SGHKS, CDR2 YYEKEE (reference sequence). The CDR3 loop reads CASSLGNLEAFF. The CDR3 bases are TGTGCCAGCAGCTTAGGGAACCTTGAAGCTTTCTTT.

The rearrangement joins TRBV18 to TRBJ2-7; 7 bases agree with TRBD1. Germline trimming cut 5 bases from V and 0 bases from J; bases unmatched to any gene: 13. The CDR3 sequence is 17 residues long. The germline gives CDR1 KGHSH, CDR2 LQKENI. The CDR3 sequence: CASSSRTGTASSYEQYF. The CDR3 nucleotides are TGTGCCAGCTCATCGAGGACCGGGACAGCGAGCTCCTACGAGCAGTACTTC.

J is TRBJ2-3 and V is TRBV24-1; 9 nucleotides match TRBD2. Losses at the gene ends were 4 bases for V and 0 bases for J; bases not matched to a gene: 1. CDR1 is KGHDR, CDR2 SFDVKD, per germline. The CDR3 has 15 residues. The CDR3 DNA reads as TGTGCCACCAGTGACAGCGGGGGGAGCACAGATACGCAGTATTTT. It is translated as CATSDSGGSTDTQYF.

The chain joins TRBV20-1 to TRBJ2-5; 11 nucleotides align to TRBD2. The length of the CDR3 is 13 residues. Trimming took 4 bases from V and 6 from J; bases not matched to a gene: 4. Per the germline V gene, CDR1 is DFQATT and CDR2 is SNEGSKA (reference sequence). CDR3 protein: CSATTSGSKTQYF. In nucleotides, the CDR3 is TGCAGTGCTACCACTAGCGGGAGTAAGACCCAGTACTTC.

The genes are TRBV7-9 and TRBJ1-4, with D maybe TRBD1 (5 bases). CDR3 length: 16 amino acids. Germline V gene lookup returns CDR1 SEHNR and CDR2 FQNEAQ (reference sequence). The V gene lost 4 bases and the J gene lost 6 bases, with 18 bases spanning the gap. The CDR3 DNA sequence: TGTGCCAGCAGCTCGGAGGGACGGACCATAGATGAAAAACTGTTTTTT. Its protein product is CASSSEGRTIDEKLFF.

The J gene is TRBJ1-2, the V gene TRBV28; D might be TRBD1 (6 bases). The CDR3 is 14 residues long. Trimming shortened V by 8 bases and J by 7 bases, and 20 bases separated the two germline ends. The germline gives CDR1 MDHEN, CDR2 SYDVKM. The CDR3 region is CASRKGGLEGGYTF. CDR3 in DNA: TGTGCCAGCCGCAAAGGGGGTCTTGAGGGTGGCTACACCTTC.

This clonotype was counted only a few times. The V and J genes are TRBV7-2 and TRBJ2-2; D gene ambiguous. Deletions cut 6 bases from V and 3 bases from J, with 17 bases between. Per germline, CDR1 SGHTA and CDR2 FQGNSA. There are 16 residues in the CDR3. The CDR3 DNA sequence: TGTGCCAGCAGAACCCCTGGCGCGGTACACACCGGGGAGCTGTTTTTT. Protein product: CASRTPGAVHTGELFF.

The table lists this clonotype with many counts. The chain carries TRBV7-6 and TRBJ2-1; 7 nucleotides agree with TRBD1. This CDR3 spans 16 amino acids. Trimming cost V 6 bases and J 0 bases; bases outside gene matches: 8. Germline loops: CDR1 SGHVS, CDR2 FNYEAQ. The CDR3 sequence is CASSRTGTASYNEQFF. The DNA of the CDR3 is TGTGCCAGCAGTCGTACCGGGACAGCCTCCTACAATGAGCAGTTCTTC.

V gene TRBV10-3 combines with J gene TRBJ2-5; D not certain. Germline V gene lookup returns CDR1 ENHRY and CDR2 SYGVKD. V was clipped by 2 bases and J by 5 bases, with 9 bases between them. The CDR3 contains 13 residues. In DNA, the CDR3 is TGTGCCATCAGTGAGACAATTTTGGAGACCCAGTACTTC. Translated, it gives CAISETILETQYF.

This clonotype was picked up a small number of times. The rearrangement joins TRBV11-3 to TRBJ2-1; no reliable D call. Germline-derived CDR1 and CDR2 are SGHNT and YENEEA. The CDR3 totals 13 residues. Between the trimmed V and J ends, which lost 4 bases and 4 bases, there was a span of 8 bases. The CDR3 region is CASSSIGYNEQFF. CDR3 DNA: TGTGCCAGCAGCTCCATTGGGTACAATGAGCAGTTCTTC.

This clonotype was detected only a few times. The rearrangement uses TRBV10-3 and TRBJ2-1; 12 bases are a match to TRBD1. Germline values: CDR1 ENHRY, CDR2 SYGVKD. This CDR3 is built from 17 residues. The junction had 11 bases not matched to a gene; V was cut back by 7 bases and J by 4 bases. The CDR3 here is CAITLFEGQGAYNEQFF. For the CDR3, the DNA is TGTGCCATCACCCTATTTGAGGGACAGGGGGCTTACAATGAGCAGTTCTTC.

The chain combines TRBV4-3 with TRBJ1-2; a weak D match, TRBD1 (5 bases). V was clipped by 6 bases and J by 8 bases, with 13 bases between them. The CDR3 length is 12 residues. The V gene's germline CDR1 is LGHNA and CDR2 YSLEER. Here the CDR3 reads CASRGLTGGYTF. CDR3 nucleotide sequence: TGCGCCAGCAGGGGACTTACGGGGGGCTACACCTTC.

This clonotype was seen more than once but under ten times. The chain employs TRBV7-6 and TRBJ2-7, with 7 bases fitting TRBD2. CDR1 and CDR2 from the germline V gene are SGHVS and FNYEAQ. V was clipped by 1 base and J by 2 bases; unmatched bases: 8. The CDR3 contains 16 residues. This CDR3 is CASSLGVGAGTYEQYF. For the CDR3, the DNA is TGTGCCAGCAGCTTAGGGGTGGGAGCGGGAACCTACGAGCAGTACTTC.

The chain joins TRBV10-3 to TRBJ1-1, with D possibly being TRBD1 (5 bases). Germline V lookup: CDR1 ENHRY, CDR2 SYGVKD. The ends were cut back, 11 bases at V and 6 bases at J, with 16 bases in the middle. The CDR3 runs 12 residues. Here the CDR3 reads CAVGRGGAEAFF. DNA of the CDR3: TGTGCCGTTGGACGGGGGGGGGCTGAAGCTTTCTTT.

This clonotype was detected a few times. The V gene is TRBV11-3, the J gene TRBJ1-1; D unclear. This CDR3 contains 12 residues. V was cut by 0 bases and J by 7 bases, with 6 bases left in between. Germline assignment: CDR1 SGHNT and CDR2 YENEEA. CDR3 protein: CASSLETVEAFF. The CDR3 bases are TGTGCCAGCAGCTTAGAAACGGTTGAAGCTTTCTTT.

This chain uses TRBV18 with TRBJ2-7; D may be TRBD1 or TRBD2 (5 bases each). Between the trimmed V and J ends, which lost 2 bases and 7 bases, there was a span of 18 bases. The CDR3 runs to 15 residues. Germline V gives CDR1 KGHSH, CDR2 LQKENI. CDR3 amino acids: CASSPKGATTGEQYV. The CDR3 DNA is TGTGCCAGCTCACCAAAAGGGGCCACTACGGGGGAGCAGTACGTC.

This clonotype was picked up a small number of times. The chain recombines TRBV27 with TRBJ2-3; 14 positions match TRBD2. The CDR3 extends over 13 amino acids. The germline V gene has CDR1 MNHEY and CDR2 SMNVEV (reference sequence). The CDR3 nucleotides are TGTCAAACCGGGACTAGCGGGAGAGATACGCAGTATTTT. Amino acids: CQTGTSGRDTQYF.

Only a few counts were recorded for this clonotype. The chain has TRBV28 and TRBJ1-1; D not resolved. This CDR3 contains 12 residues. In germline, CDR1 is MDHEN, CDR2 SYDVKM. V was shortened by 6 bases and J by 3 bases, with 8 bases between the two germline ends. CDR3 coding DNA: TGTGCCAGCAGATTAACAGACACTGAAGCTTTCTTT. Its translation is CASRLTDTEAFF.

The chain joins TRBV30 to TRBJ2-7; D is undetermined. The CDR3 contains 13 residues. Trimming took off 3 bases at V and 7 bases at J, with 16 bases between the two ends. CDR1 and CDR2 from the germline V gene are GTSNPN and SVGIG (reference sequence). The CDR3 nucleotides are TGTGCCTGGAGCCTGAGTGAGCGTCGGGAGCAGTACTTC. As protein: CAWSLSERREQYF.

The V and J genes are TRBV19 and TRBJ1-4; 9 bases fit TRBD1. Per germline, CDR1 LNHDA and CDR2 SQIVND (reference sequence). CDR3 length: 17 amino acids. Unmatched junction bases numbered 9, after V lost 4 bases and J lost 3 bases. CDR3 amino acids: CASSRREQGAANEKLFF. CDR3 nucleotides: TGTGCCAGTAGTAGGCGCGAACAGGGGGCGGCTAATGAAAAACTGTTTTTT.